The clone carrying this T cell receptor beta chain was seen a few times. The antigen is unknown. These data originate in a study of CD8 T cells in ankylosing spondylitis. The CDR3 length is 15 residues. Germline V gives CDR1 SGHVS, CDR2 FQNEAQ. V was clipped by 5 bases and J by 7 bases, with 20 bases between them. Study-level findings and limits: Clones linked to disease were reported to show significant enrichment in matched ankylosing spondylitis synovial fluid. One TCR beta motif, made up of several highly homologous variants, appeared characteristic of ankylosing spondylitis blood. The authors found the disease-linked clones to be CD8+ and relatively rare in peripheral blood. Some of these motif variants have turned up before, in reports on reactive arthritis synovial fluid and blood.

Construction of TCR beta libraries was performed using quantitative 5'-RACE with molecular barcodes. MiXCR, applied by TCRdb to the 5' RACE reads, yields one record per CDR3 protein. Of a few hundred thousand distinct CDR3 sequences in the sample, around 17% were seen once. Sequenced material: blood, either unsorted or a sorted T cell fraction (not recorded which). This sequence joins TRBV7-8 and TRBJ1-2, with D unresolved. The clonotype comes from a male donor with ankylosing spondylitis. This CDR3 is CASSPLADPRGGYTF. In DNA form, the CDR3 reads TGTGCCAGCAGCCCGCTAGCGGACCCCCGGGGTGGCTACACCTTC.